Each of the 27 T cell receptor beta chains below was sequenced from the same sample in a study of tumor and adjacent non-tumor tissue in lung cancer. TCRbeta libraries were built with three rounds of nested PCR, modified from ARM-PCR. TCRdb fed the multiplex PCR reads into MiXCR, producing one record per CDR3 protein. Of some 95,000 distinct CDR3 sequences detected, 80% appear once; the ten largest clones hold 30%. This sample's RNA came from whole unsorted tissue. Distant lung tissue was collected more than 3 cm away from the tumor edge. The sample was distant non-tumor lung tissue. The receptors here all came from a man between 60 and 70 years old with small cell lung cancer.

To note about this clonotype: This may come from a read error, since a much larger clone is one base off. V usage is TRBV7-8 and J usage is TRBJ1-5; D is undetermined. The germline V gene encodes CDR1 SGHVS and CDR2 FQNEAQ. CDR3 size: 14 residues. V lost 3 bases, J lost 3 bases, and 9 bases lay in between. The CDR3 DNA reads TGTGCCAGCAGCTTTCTATATAACAATCAGCCCCAGCATTTT. Translation: CASSFLYNNQPQHF. The full variable domain, in which reference TRBV7-8 and TRBJ1-5 provide the parts outside the CDR3, is GAGVSQSPRYKVAKRGQDVALRCDPISGHVSLFWYQQALGQGPEFLTYFQNEAQLDKSGLPSDRFFAERPEGSVSTLKIQRTQQEDSAVYLCASSFLYNNQPQHFGDGTRLSIL.

A remark on this clonotype: A much larger clone differs by one base, so this may be a read error. V and J are TRBV7-9 and TRBJ1-5; D gene unclear. The germline gives CDR1 SEHNR, CDR2 FQNEAQ (reference sequence). CDR3 length: 16 residues. DNA for the CDR3: TGTGCCAGCGGCTTAGGAGTAGGGAGGGACAATCAGCCCCAGCATTTT. This translates into CASGLGVGRDNQPQHF.

Worth noting for this clonotype: The junction departs from the called germline gene at one end, perhaps through a read error. The chain uses TRBV5-4 and TRBJ2-2; weak D call: TRBD2 (5 bases). This CDR3 contains 14 residues. Germline V gives CDR1 SGHNT, CDR2 YYREEE (reference sequence). CDR3 sequence reads: CASNSVANTGELFF. In DNA form, the CDR3 reads TGTGCCAGCAATTCCGTCGCGAACACCGGGGAGTTGTTTTTT. The full variable domain, its missing parts supplied by reference TRBV5-4 and TRBJ2-2, is ETGVTQSPTHLIKTRGQQVTLRCSSQSGHNTVSWYQQALGQGPQFIFQYYREEENGRGNFPPRFSGLQFPNYSSELNVNALELDDSALYLCASNSVANTGELFFGEGSRLTVL.

In regard to this clonotype: This may be a read error, as it is one base from a much larger clone. This chain uses TRBV20-1 with TRBJ2-1; D might be TRBD2 (5 bases). CDR3 size: 14 residues. V was pared by 3 bases and J by 3 bases, with 12 bases between. CDR1 and CDR2 from the germline V gene are DFQATT and SNEGSKA (reference sequence). The CDR3 coding sequence is TGCAGTGCTAGCGGCGTGAGGGACTACAATGAGCAGTTCTTC. It codes for CSASGVRDYNEQFF.

This clonotype was counted a few times. The chain uses TRBV29-1 and TRBJ2-1, with a possible D match to TRBD1 (6 bases). The V gene's germline CDR1 is SQVTM and CDR2 ANQGSEA. The CDR3 contains 15 residues. CDR3 amino acids: CTYAWTDPMYNEQFF. The DNA for the CDR3 is TGCACCTACGCCTGGACAGACCCAATGTACAATGAGCAGTTCTTC.

The V gene is TRBV20-1, the J gene TRBJ1-1, with D maybe TRBD1 (5 bases). CDR1 is DFQATT and CDR2 is SNEGSKA in the germline V gene (reference sequence). This CDR3 contains 12 residues. The CDR3 nucleotides are TGCAATGCCGCAGGGCTGAGCACTGAAGCTTTCTTT. As protein: CNAAGLSTEAFF.

On this clonotype: The junction differs from germline at one of its ends, possibly a read error. The J gene is TRBJ2-1, the V gene TRBV28, with D unresolved. The CDR3 is made up of 15 amino acids. Germline assignment: CDR1 MDHEN and CDR2 SYDVKM. CDR3 coding DNA: TGTGCCAGCAGTCCCAGAATCCCAGTATTGTATGAGCAGCTCTTC. Encoded protein: CASSPRIPVLYEQLF.

This clonotype was seen a single time. The junction and the germline gene differ at one end; a read error may be behind it. The V call is TRBV11-3, the J call TRBJ2-7; D possibly corresponds to TRBD1 (5 bases). This CDR3 contains 16 residues. Germline V gene sequence: CDR1 SGHNT, CDR2 YENEEA. The CDR3 spells CARSLPERVGLYEQYF. The CDR3 nucleotides read TGTGCCCGCAGCTTGCCTGAACGCGTGGGGCTCTACGAGCAGTACTTC.

A word on this clonotype: No conserved phenylalanine or tryptophan ends this CDR3, so it is likely a read error. This chain uses TRBV5-4 with TRBJ2-1; maybe TRBD2 (5 bases). The CDR3 totals 15 residues. Per germline, CDR1 SGHNT and CDR2 YYREEE (reference sequence). The V end lost 0 bases, the J end lost 4 bases, and 11 bases lay between the germline ends. CDR3 nucleotide sequence: TGTGCCAGCAGCTTGGGGAGAGGGCGTTACAATGAGCAGTTCTAC. Its translation: CASSLGRGRYNEQFY.

About this clonotype itself: The germline gene is not matched at one end of the junction; a read error may be the cause. CDR3 DNA sequence: TGTGCCAGCAGCTTGAATCAGGCGACCCAGTACTACAGTGAGCAGTTCTTC. It codes for CASSLNQATQYYSEQFF. The chain links TRBV5-4 to TRBJ2-1; D gene uncertain. The germline gives CDR1 SGHNT, CDR2 YYREEE (reference sequence). The CDR3 runs 17 residues.

To note about this clonotype: A junction end diverges from the germline sequence, so it may reflect a read error. The genes are TRBV29-1 and TRBJ2-1, with TRBD2 identical over 8 bases. The CDR3 spans 15 residues. Looked up from germline, CDR1 is SQVTM and CDR2 is ANQGSEA. CDR3 sequence reads: CRVAGREGRANEQFF. The CDR3 DNA reads TGCAGAGTTGCGGGACGGGAGGGAAGGGCAAATGAGCAGTTCTTC.

In the case of this clonotype: The CDR3 ends on some other residue instead of the conserved phenylalanine or tryptophan, so this is likely a read error. It is unclear where the CDR3 begins or ends on the DNA, so no DNA is shown, and the CDR3 is as TCRdb lists it. This sequence joins TRBV29-1 and TRBJ2-1; the table's D gene call, TRBD2, was not cross checked with the DNA. The V gene's germline CDR1 is SQVTM and CDR2 ANQGSEA. From its first to its last residue, the CDR3 has 15 amino acids. The CDR3 protein is CNVELAGNPYNEQFL.

This clonotype was detected a few times. An end of the junction differs from the germline gene, which may be a read error. The chain recombines TRBV12-3 or TRBV12-4 with TRBJ1-1; no reliable D call. CDR3 length: 12 residues. In DNA form, the CDR3 reads TGCGCCAGCAGTTTGGGTGAGTCTGAAGCTTTCTTT. Amino acids: CASSLGESEAFF.

The chain is built from TRBV6-2 or TRBV6-3 and TRBJ2-1; 8 bases are shared with TRBD1. Germline lookup yields CDR1 MNHEY and CDR2 SVGEGT. CDR3 size: 15 residues. The CDR3 here is CSSSYLQGAGNEQFF. The CDR3 nucleotides are TGTTCTAGCAGTTACTTGCAGGGGGCAGGTAATGAGCAGTTCTTC.

Concerning this clonotype: As the CDR3 is not closed by the conserved phenylalanine or tryptophan, this likely results from a read error. The chain recombines TRBV11-2 with TRBJ1-4; D call uncertain. The CDR3 sequence is 15 residues long. The V gene lost 5 bases and the J gene lost 10 bases, with 20 bases spanning the gap. Germline lookup yields CDR1 SGHAT and CDR2 FQNNGV. The CDR3 sequence: CASSQFDGMSVKLFI. CDR3 in DNA: TGTGCCAGCAGCCAGTTTGATGGGATGAGTGTAAAACTGTTTATT.

Worth noting for this clonotype: One end of the junction is discordant with germline, which a read error may explain. J is TRBJ2-5 and V is TRBV5-6; possibly TRBD1 for D (5 bases). The CDR3 has 16 residues. CDR1 and CDR2 from the germline V gene are SGHDT and YYEEEE. This CDR3 is CANSLKGQGIIETQYF. Written as DNA, the CDR3 is TGTGCCAACAGCTTAAAAGGTCAGGGAATAATCGAGACCCAGTACTTC. The full variable domain, rest sourced from reference TRBV5-6 and TRBJ2-5, is DAGVTQSPTHLIKTRGQQVTLRCSPKSGHDTVSWYQQALGQGPQFIFQYYEEEERQRGNFPDRFSGHQFPNYSSELNVNALLLGDSALYLCANSLKGQGIIETQYFGPGTRLLVL.

In the case of this clonotype: It is likely a read error, because the conserved phenylalanine at the end of the CDR3 is missing. The J gene is TRBJ2-2, the V gene TRBV12-3 or TRBV12-4, with unresolved D. CDR3 length: 13 amino acids. V lost 7 bases and J lost 8, with 14 bases in between. The CDR3 DNA reads TGTGCCAGCACCTATGCCTCCTGGGGGGAGCTGTTTTAT. This translates into CASTYASWGELFY.

Details on this clonotype: The junction does not match germline at one end; this may be a read error. The chain combines TRBV4-2 with TRBJ1-5; a weak D match, TRBD1 (6 bases). The germline V gene encodes CDR1 LGHNA and CDR2 YNFKEQ. This CDR3 has 15 residues. The CDR3 nucleotides are TGTGCCAGCAACCCTCGGGACAACAGCAATCAGTCCCAGCATTTT. This codes for CASNPRDNSNQSQHF.

The chain employs TRBV6-5 and TRBJ1-4, with a weak D call TRBD1 (5 bases). Germline assignment: CDR1 MNHEY and CDR2 SVGAGI. The CDR3 extends over 15 amino acids. V lost 6 bases and J lost 7, with 18 bases in between. The DNA of the CDR3 is TGTGCCAGCAGCCCCGCTGGGGGTTGGGTTGAAAAACTGTTTTTT. Protein sequence: CASSPAGGWVEKLFF.

A word on this clonotype: Germline is not matched at one junction end, which may reflect a read error. This chain joins TRBV11-2 and TRBJ2-1, with 7 bases lining up with TRBD2. Germline loops: CDR1 SGHAT, CDR2 FQNNGV. The CDR3 has 18 amino acids. This chain's CDR3 is CASSLGVTGGYYYNEQFF. Here the CDR3 DNA reads TGTGCTAGCAGCCTAGGAGTAACGGGAGGCTACTACTACAATGAGCAGTTCTTC. Full variable domain (remainder filled in from reference TRBV11-2 and TRBJ2-1): EAGVAQSPRYKIIEKRQSVAFWCNPISGHATLYWYQQILGQGPKLLIQFQNNGVVDDSQLPKDRFSAERLKGVDSTLKIQPAKLEDSAVYLCASSLGVTGGYYYNEQFFGPGTRLTVL.

On this clonotype itself: At one of its ends the junction is not consistent with the germline gene, which may arise from a read error. The J gene is TRBJ2-2, the V gene TRBV6-2 or TRBV6-3, with TRBD2 identical over 7 bases. Germline CDR1 is MNHEY and CDR2 is SVGEGT. This CDR3 has 15 amino acids. CDR3 in amino acids: CASRGLEEYTGELFF. The CDR3 DNA reads as TGTGCCAGCAGAGGACTAGAGGAGTACACCGGGGAGTTGTTTTTT.

This sequence joins TRBV11-2 and TRBJ2-1; 11 nucleotides agree with TRBD2. The CDR3 runs to 15 residues. Germline CDR1 reads SGHAT; CDR2 reads FQNNGV. Here the CDR3 DNA reads TGTGGCAGTAGCTTGGGACTAGCGGTAGTCAATGAGCAGTTCTTC. Translating it yields CGSSLGLAVVNEQFF.

On this clonotype itself: One end of the junction does not line up with germline, which may come from a read error. V gene TRBV29-1 combines with J gene TRBJ2-3; D is unclear. Germline V gene sequence: CDR1 SQVTM, CDR2 ANQGSEA. The CDR3 is made up of 12 amino acids. CDR3 amino acids: CSETSGTDTHYF. The CDR3 DNA reads TGCAGCGAAACATCAGGTACAGATACGCACTATTTT.

The chain combines TRBV5-1 with TRBJ2-1; D call uncertain. The CDR3 totals 15 residues. Germline V CDR1 and CDR2: SGHRS, YFSETQ. Trimming took off 0 bases at V and 8 bases at J, with 15 bases between the two ends. The CDR3 spells CASSLGHGRVDEQFF. As DNA, the CDR3 is TGCGCCAGCAGCTTGGGGCATGGAAGGGTCGATGAGCAGTTCTTC.

Note on this clonotype: An end of the junction does not agree with germline; a read error may underlie this. The chain uses TRBV12-3 or TRBV12-4 and TRBJ1-2; 8 bases line up with TRBD1. This CDR3 is 14 amino acids long. The CDR3 DNA sequence: TGTGCCAGCACTACATCAGGGGGCGTGTATGACTACACCTTC. Encoded protein: CASTTSGGVYDYTF.

Regarding this clonotype: A read error may produce the germline difference seen at one junction end. CDR3 DNA: TGCGCCAACAGTTTCGACAGACTCTACGGGCAGTATTTC. Translation gives CANSFDRLYGQYF. V gene TRBV4-1 combines with J gene TRBJ2-7; tentatively, D is TRBD1 (5 bases). The CDR3 is 13 amino acids. Germline V gene data show CDR1 as MGHRA and CDR2 as YSYEKL.

In this sample, this clonotype turned up many times. This sequence joins TRBV7-8 and TRBJ1-2; 7 nucleotides agree with TRBD1. V lost 0 bases, J lost 7 bases, and 5 bases stayed unmatched. CDR3 length: 14 residues. The V gene's germline CDR1 is SGHVS and CDR2 FQNEAQ. CDR3 protein: CASSLAGQAFGYTF. CDR3 nucleotide sequence: TGTGCCAGCAGCTTAGCCGGACAGGCTTTTGGCTACACCTTC.